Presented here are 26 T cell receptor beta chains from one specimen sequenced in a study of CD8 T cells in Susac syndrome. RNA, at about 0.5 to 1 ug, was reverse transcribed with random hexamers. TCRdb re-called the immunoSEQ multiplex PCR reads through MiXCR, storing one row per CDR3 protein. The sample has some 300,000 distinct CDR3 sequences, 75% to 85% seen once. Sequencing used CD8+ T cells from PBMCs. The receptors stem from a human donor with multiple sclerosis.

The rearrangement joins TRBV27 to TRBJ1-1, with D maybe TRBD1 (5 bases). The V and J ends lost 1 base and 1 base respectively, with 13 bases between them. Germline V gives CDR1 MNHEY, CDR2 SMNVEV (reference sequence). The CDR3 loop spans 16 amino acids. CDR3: CASSLLGGRQNTEAFF. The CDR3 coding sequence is TGTGCCAGCAGTTTATTGGGGGGACGCCAGAACACTGAAGCTTTCTTT.

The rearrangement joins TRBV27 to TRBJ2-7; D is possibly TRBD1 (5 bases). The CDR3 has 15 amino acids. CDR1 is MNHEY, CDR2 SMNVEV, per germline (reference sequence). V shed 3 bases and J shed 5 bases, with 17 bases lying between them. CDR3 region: CASSLGQGGFNEQYF. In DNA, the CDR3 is TGTGCCAGCAGTTTGGGGCAGGGTGGTTTTAACGAGCAGTACTTC.

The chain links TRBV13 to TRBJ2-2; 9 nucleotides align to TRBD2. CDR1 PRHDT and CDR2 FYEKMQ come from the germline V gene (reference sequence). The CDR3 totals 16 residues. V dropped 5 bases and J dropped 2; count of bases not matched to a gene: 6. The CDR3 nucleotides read TGTGCCAGCAGCCCCGAGACTAGCGGCAACACCGGGGAGCTGTTTTTT. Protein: CASSPETSGNTGELFF. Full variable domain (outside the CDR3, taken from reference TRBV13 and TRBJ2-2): AAGVIQSPRHLIKEKRETATLKCYPIPRHDTVYWYQQGPGQDPQFLISFYEKMQSDKGSIPDRFSAQQFSDYHSELNMSSLELGDSALYFCASSPETSGNTGELFFGEGSRLTVL.

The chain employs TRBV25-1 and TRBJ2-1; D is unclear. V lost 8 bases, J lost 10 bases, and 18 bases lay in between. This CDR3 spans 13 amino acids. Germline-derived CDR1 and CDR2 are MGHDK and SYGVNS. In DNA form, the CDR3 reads TGTGCCAGCCAAATTCGACCTCTTGGAGAGCAGTTCTTC. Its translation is CASQIRPLGEQFF.

The CDR3 DNA is TGTGCCAGCAGCGTCTCCTACGAGCAGTACTTC. It translates to CASSVSYEQYF. The chain couples TRBV9 to TRBJ2-7, with D unclear. The CDR3 contains 11 residues. Trimming shortened V by 2 bases and J by 0 bases, and 0 bases separated the two germline ends. From germline, CDR1 is SGDLS and CDR2 YYNGEE.

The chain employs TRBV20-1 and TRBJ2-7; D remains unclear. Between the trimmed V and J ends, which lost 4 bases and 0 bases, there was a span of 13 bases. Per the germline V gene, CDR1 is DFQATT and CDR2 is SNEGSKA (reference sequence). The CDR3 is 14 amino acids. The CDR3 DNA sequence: TGCAGTGCTAAGGCCTACGGCAGCTCCTACGAGCAGTACTTC. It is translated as CSAKAYGSSYEQYF.

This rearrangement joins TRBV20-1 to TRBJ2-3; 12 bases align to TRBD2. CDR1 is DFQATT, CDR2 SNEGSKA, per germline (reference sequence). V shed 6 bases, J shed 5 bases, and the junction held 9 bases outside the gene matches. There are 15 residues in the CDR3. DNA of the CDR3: TGCAGTGCCTTGCGACTAGCGGGAGTTGAAGATACGCAGTATTTT. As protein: CSALRLAGVEDTQYF.

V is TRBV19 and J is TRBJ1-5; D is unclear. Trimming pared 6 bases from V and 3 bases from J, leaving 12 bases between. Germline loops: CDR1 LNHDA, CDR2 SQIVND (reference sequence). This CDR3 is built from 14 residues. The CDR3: CASRRSGNNQPQHF. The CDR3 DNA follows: TGTGCCAGTAGGAGGTCTGGTAACAATCAGCCCCAGCATTTT.

This CDR3 reads CATSGVPSGRAMRDTGELFF. DNA for the CDR3: TGTGCCACCAGTGGTGTCCCTAGCGGGAGGGCTATGAGGGACACCGGGGAGCTGTTTTTT. The chain carries TRBV24-1 and TRBJ2-2, with TRBD2 matching over 12 bases. Germline V gene data show CDR1 as KGHDR and CDR2 as SFDVKD. Trimming cost V 5 bases and J 3 bases; bases outside gene matches: 15. CDR3 size: 20 residues.

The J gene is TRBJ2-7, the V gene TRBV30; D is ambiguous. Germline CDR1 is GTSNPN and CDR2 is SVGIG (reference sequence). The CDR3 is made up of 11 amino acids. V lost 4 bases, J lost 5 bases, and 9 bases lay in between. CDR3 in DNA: TGTGCCTGGAATAGTTACGACGAGCAGTACTTC. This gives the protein CAWNSYDEQYF.

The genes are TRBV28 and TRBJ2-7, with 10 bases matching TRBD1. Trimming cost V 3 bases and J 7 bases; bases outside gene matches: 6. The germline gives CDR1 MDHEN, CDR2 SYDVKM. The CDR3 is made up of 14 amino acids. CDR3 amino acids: CASSLNPGQGEQYF. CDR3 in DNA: TGTGCCAGCAGTTTGAACCCGGGACAGGGGGAGCAGTACTTC.

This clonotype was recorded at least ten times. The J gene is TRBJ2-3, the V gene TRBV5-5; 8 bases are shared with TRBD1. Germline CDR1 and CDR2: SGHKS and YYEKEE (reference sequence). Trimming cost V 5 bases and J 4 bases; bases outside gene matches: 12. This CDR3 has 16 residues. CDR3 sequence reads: CASRPEPQGAADTQYF. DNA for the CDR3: TGTGCCAGCAGACCGGAGCCCCAGGGGGCTGCAGATACGCAGTATTTT.

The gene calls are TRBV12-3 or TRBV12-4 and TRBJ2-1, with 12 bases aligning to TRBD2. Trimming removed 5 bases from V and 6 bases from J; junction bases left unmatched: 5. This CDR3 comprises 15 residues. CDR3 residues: CASSRLAGDINEQFF. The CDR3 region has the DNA TGTGCCAGCAGTCGACTAGCGGGAGATATCAATGAGCAGTTCTTC.

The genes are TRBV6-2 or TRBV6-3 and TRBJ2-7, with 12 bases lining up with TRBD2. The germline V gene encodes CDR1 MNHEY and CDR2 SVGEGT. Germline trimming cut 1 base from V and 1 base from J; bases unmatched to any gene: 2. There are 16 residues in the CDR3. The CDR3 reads CASSYLTSGSSYEQYF. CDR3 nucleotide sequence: TGTGCCAGCAGTTACTTGACTAGCGGGAGTTCCTACGAGCAGTACTTC.

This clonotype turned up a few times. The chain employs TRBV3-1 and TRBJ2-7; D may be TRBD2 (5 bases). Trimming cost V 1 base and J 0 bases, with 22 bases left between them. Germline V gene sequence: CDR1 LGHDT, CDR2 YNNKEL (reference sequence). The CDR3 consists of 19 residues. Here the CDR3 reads CASSQVGPTSGYLSYEQYF. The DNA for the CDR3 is TGTGCCAGCAGCCAAGTTGGGCCCACCAGCGGTTACCTCTCCTACGAGCAGTACTTC.

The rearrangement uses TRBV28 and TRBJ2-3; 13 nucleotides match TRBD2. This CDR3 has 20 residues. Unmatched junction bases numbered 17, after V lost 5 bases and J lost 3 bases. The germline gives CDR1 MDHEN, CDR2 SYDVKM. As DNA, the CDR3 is TGTGCCAGCAGTCCCGGGACTAGCGGGGAGTTCAGGGGGCATACAGATACGCAGTATTTT. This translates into CASSPGTSGEFRGHTDTQYF. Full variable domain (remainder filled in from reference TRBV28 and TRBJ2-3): DVKVTQSSRYLVKRTGEKVFLECVQDMDHENMFWYRQDPGLGLRLIYFSYDVKMKEKGDIPEGYSVSREKKERFSLILESASTNQTSMYLCASSPGTSGEFRGHTDTQYFGPGTRLTVL.

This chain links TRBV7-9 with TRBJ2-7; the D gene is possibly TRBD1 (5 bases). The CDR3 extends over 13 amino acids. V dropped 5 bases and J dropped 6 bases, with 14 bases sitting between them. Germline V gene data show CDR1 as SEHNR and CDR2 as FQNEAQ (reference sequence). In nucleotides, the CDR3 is TGTGCCAGCAGCGCAGCCTCTAGGGGCGAGCAGTACTTC. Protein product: CASSAASRGEQYF. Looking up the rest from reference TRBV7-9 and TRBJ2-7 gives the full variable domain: DTGVSQNPRHKITKRGQNVTFRCDPISEHNRLYWYRQTLGQGPEFLTYFQNEAQLEKSRLLSDRFSAERPKGSFSTLEIQRTEQGDSAMYLCASSAASRGEQYFGPGTRLTVT.

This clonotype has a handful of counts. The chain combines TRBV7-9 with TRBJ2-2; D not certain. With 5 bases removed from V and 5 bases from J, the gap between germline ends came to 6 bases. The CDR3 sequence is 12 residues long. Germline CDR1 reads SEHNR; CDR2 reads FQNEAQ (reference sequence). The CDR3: CASSRRTGELFF. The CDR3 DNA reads TGTGCCAGCAGCCGGAGAACCGGGGAGCTGTTTTTT.

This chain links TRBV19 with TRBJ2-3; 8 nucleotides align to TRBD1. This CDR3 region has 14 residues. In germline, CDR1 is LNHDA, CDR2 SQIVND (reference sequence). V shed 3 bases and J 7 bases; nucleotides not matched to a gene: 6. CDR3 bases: TGTGCCAGTAGTATTGGGCGACAGGGGAATACGCAGTATTTT. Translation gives CASSIGRQGNTQYF.

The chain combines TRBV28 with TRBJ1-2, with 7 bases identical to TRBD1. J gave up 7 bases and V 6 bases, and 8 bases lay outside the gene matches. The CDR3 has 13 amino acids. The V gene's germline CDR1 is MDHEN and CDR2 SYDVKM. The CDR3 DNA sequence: TGTGCCAGCAGGAGACAGGGTTTTGGTGGCTACACCTTC. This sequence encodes CASRRQGFGGYTF.

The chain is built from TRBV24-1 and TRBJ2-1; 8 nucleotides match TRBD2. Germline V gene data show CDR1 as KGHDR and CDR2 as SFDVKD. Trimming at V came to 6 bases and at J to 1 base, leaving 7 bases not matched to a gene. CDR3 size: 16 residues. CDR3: CATSSTVAGSYNEQFF. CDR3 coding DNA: TGTGCCACCAGTTCAACGGTAGCGGGATCCTACAATGAGCAGTTCTTC.

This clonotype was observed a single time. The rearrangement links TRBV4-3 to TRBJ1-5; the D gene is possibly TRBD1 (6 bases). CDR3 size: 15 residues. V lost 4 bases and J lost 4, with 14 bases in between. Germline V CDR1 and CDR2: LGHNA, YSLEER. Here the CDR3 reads CASSPTGQGNQPQHF. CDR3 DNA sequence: TGCGCCAGCAGCCCCACGGGGCAGGGGAATCAGCCCCAGCATTTT.

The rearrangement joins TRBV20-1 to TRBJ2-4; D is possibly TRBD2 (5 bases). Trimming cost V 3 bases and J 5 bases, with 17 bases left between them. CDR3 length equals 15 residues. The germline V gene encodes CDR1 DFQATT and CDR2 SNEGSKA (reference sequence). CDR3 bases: TGCAGTGCTAGGGCTCCGGGGTGGTGGCAAAACATTCAGTACTTC. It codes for CSARAPGWWQNIQYF.

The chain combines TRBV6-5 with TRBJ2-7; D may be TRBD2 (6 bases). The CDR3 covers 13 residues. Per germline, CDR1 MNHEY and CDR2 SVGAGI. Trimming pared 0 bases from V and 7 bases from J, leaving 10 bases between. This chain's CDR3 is CASSYSTEGEQYF. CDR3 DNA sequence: TGTGCCAGCAGTTACTCTACGGAGGGGGAGCAGTACTTC.

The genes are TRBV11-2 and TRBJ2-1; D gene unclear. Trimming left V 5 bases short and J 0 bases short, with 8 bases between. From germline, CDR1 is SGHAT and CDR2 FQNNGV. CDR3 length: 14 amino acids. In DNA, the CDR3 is TGTGCCAGCAGCACAGAGAGCTCCTACAATGAGCAGTTCTTC. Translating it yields CASSTESSYNEQFF.

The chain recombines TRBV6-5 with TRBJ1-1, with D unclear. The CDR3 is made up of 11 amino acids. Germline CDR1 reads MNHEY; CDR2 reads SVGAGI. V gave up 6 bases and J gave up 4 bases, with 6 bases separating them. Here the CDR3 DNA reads TGTGCCAGCAGAGGACCCACTGAAGCTTTCTTT. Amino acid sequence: CASRGPTEAFF.